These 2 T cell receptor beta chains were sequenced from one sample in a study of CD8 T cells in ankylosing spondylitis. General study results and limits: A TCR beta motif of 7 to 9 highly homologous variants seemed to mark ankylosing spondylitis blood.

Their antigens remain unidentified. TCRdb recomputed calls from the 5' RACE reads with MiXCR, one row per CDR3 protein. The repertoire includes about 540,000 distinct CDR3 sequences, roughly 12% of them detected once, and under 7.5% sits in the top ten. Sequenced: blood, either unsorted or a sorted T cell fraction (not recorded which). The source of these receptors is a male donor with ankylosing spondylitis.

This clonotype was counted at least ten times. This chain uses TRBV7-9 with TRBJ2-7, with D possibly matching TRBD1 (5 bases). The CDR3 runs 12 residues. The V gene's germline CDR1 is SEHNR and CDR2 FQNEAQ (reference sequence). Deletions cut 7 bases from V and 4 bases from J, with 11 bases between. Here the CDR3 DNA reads TGTGCCAGCACCTCAGGGCCGTACGAGCAGTACTTC. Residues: CASTSGPYEQYF.

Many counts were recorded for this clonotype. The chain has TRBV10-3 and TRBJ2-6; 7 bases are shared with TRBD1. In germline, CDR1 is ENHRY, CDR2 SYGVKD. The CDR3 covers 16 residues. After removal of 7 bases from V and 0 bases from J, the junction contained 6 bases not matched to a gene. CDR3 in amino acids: CAITRDSNSGANVLTF. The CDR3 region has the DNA TGTGCCATCACCAGGGACAGCAACTCTGGGGCCAACGTCCTGACTTTC.